The entry that follows covers one T cell receptor (beta chain) sequence. CDR1 is SNHLY and CDR2 is FYNNEI in the germline V gene. The CDR3 extends over 14 amino acids. V was clipped by 4 bases and J by 10 bases, with 20 bases between them. This sample was included in a study of T cell responses to AZD1222 COVID-19 vaccine. Sequenced by immunoSEQ multiplex PCR; TCRdb stores in-frame clones only, minus some. The table includes more than 95,000 clones, more than 75% detected once. The chain has TRBV2 and TRBJ2-7; D is possibly TRBD1 or TRBD2 (6 bases each). Specimen: peripheral blood, collected on day 0 of AZD1222 vaccination. This sequence originates from an adult in good health. The CDR3 region has the DNA TGTGCCAGCAGTGCAGCAGGGGTTGGAGGGTCACAGTACTTC. Protein sequence: CASSAAGVGGSQYF.